Shown below are 17 T cell receptor beta chains from a single sample sequenced in a study of blood T cell repertoires in COVID-19. TCRdb's table, derived via immunoSEQ multiplex PCR, lists solely in-frame clones and lacks some. The table has 55,000 to 80,000 clones, about 80% seen once. Sequencing was performed on peripheral blood. Receptors were obtained from a man between 65 and 85 years old with acute or convalescent COVID-19.

This clone came up a few times. CDR3 loop: CASREGGGDYQPQHF. The CDR3 DNA reads as TGTGCCAGCAGGGAGGGAGGGGGTGATTATCAGCCCCAGCATTTT. The chain joins TRBV2 to TRBJ1-5; TRBD1 might be the D (6 bases). CDR1 is SNHLY, CDR2 FYNNEI, per germline. The CDR3 totals 15 residues. V gave up 6 bases and J gave up 5 bases, with 17 bases separating them.

The chain employs TRBV9 and TRBJ1-1; D is perhaps TRBD1 (5 bases). Germline V gene sequence: CDR1 SGDLS, CDR2 YYNGEE. This CDR3 has 14 amino acids. V lost 0 bases, J lost 6 bases, and 12 bases lay in between. The CDR3 spells CASSVDGRGPEAFF. CDR3 nucleotides: TGTGCCAGCAGCGTAGATGGGAGGGGCCCTGAAGCTTTCTTT.

The J gene is TRBJ1-1, the V gene TRBV5-1; 10 bases map to TRBD1. Germline CDR1 and CDR2: SGHRS and YFSETQ. The CDR3 extends over 15 amino acids. V dropped 5 bases and J dropped 1; count of bases not matched to a gene: 5. The CDR3 loop reads CASRLTGGSNTEAFF. The DNA of the CDR3 is TGCGCCAGCAGATTGACAGGGGGCTCGAACACTGAAGCTTTCTTT.

The rearrangement joins TRBV5-6 to TRBJ2-7, with D possibly matching TRBD1 (6 bases). This CDR3 region has 14 residues. From germline, CDR1 is SGHDT and CDR2 YYEEEE. The V end was cut by 0 bases, the J end by 3 bases, with 10 bases between. This CDR3 is CASSLGQGYYEQYF. The CDR3 nucleotides are TGTGCCAGCAGCTTGGGGCAGGGGTACTACGAGCAGTACTTC.

The chain recombines TRBV11-1 with TRBJ1-2; TRBD1 might be the D (5 bases). Trimming took 4 bases from V and 5 from J, leaving 17 bases between them. This CDR3 has 15 residues. Germline CDR1 reads SGHAT; CDR2 reads FQDESV (reference sequence). The CDR3 DNA reads as TGTGCCAGCAGCTCGACGCCCGACAGACCTTATGGCTACACCTTC. It codes for CASSSTPDRPYGYTF.

The chain links TRBV7-3 to TRBJ2-5; D is perhaps TRBD1 (6 bases). The end of the DNA fits TRBJ2-7 better, so the J call may be wrong. Germline V gene data show CDR1 as SGHTA and CDR2 as FQGTGA. The CDR3 totals 13 residues. This CDR3 reads CASSEGQRNEQYF. CDR3 DNA sequence: TGTGCCAGCAGCGAGGGACAACGGAACGAGCAGTACTTC.

A few counts support this clone. The chain carries TRBV3-1 (or the pseudogene TRBV3-2) and TRBJ2-1; 7 nucleotides match TRBD2. Germline trimming cut 7 bases from V and 7 bases from J; bases unmatched to any gene: 10. The germline V gene encodes CDR1 LGHDT and CDR2 YNNKEL (reference sequence). There are 14 residues in the CDR3. CDR3 bases: TGTGCCAGCACATCCAGCGGGATATCAAATGAGCAGTTCTTC. It encodes CASTSSGISNEQFF.

In this sample, this clone turned up once. The V call is TRBV14, the J call TRBJ2-2; TRBD1 aligns across 7 bases. With 8 bases clipped from V and 0 bases from J, the junction kept 9 bases outside the gene matches. This CDR3 spans 16 amino acids. Germline CDR1 reads SGHDN; CDR2 reads FVKESK. CDR3 in amino acids: CASRGQDDTNTGELFF. CDR3 DNA: TGTGCCAGCCGCGGACAGGACGACACGAACACCGGGGAGCTGTTTTTT.

The CDR3 sequence: CASSIMGTSVPSSKYNEQFF. The CDR3 nucleotides are TGTGCCAGTAGTATCATGGGGACTAGCGTTCCCTCATCGAAGTACAATGAGCAGTTCTTC. The chain is built from TRBV19 and TRBJ2-1, with 10 bases identical to TRBD2. Trimming took 3 bases from V and 4 from J; bases not matched to a gene: 18. CDR1 and CDR2 from the germline V gene are LNHDA and SQIVND (reference sequence). The CDR3 has 20 amino acids.

This clone was observed a few times. The chain is built from TRBV24-1 and TRBJ2-2; D might be TRBD2 (7 bases). This CDR3 contains 17 residues. V was shortened by 7 bases and J by 3 bases, with 20 bases between the two germline ends. CDR1 and CDR2 (germline): KGHDR, SFDVKD. The CDR3 protein is CATRGSGGREYTGELFF. The CDR3 coding sequence is TGTGCCACCAGGGGATCCGGGGGGCGGGAGTACACCGGGGAGCTGTTTTTT.

This chain uses TRBV7-9 with TRBJ1-2; D not certain. Trimming cost V 5 bases and J 6 bases, with 7 bases left between them. Germline CDR1 SEHNR, CDR2 FQNEAQ (reference sequence). The CDR3 spans 11 residues. The CDR3 DNA sequence: TGTGCCAGCAGCCAACGAGATGGCTACACCTTC. Amino acid sequence: CASSQRDGYTF.

The chain combines TRBV29-1 with TRBJ2-5; 9 bases match TRBD2. The V gene's germline CDR1 is SQVTM and CDR2 ANQGSEA. The V and J ends lost 3 bases and 4 bases, in that order; junction bases with no gene match: 6. The CDR3 contains 14 residues. CDR3 amino acids: CSVDPSGKGETQYF. CDR3 DNA sequence: TGCAGCGTTGATCCTAGCGGGAAGGGAGAGACCCAGTACTTC.

In its sample, this clone was seen once. This chain joins TRBV10-3 and TRBJ2-3, with D perhaps matching TRBD1 (6 bases). Per germline, CDR1 ENHRY and CDR2 SYGVKD. Trimming took off 4 bases at V and 5 bases at J, with 10 bases between the two ends. The CDR3 contains 13 residues. CDR3 sequence reads: CAISGTGLDTQYF. CDR3 bases: TGTGCCATCAGTGGTACAGGGTTAGATACGCAGTATTTT.

J is TRBJ2-7 and V is TRBV11-2; tentative D call: TRBD1 (5 bases). Deletions cut 7 bases from V and 1 base from J, with 11 bases between. From germline, CDR1 is SGHAT and CDR2 FQNNGV. The length of the CDR3 is 13 residues. CDR3 bases: TGTGCCAGCACTCAAAGACAGTCCTACGAGCAGTACTTC. It translates to CASTQRQSYEQYF.

The chain uses TRBV19 and TRBJ1-4; D gene unclear. V lost 4 bases and J lost 8, with 14 bases in between. Per the germline V gene, CDR1 is LNHDA and CDR2 is SQIVND (reference sequence). The CDR3 consists of 14 residues. The CDR3 nucleotides are TGTGCCAGTAGTAGGAGGGAGGATGTCGAAAAACTGTTTTTT. It encodes CASSRREDVEKLFF.

The rearrangement links TRBV12-5 to TRBJ1-1; D uncertain. Trimming took 2 bases from V and 1 from J, leaving 11 bases between them. This CDR3 comprises 15 residues. Germline CDR1 and CDR2: LGHNT and FRNRAP. The CDR3 sequence is CASGLRVGGNTEAFF. The CDR3 coding sequence is TGTGCTAGTGGTTTGAGGGTCGGAGGGAACACTGAAGCTTTCTTT.

This chain connects TRBV21-1 to TRBJ1-1. TRBV21-1 is a pseudogene. This CDR3 contains 14 residues. CDR3 sequence (DNA): TGTGCCAGCACCGCTTCGGGGTCAAACACTGAAGCTTTCTTT. Protein: CASTASGSNTEAFF.